The 15 T cell receptor beta chains below come from one sample, sequenced in a study of cytomegalovirus exposure and HLA in healthy donors. The study ran its PCR with 60 Vbeta and 13 Jbeta primers. Data came from immunoSEQ multiplex PCR; TCRdb stores just in-frame clones and leaves some out. The sample has roughly 150,000 clones; 82% are singletons. The specimen was PBMCs. Source of these receptors: a male donor in good health and CMV-seropositive.

This clone has only one observation. The rearrangement joins TRBV28 to TRBJ2-7, with a tentative D call TRBD2 (6 bases). Germline values: CDR1 MDHEN, CDR2 SYDVKM. The CDR3 has 14 amino acids. V shed 6 bases and J shed 7 bases, with 19 bases lying between them. CDR3 loop: CASSPPQGGNEQYF. In DNA, the CDR3 is TGTGCCAGCAGCCCTCCCCAGGGCGGGAATGAGCAGTACTTC.

The V call is TRBV5-1, the J call TRBJ2-7; D is undetermined. The CDR3 spans 13 residues. The germline V and J ends were trimmed by 1 base and 4 bases, with 9 bases remaining between them. CDR1 SGHRS and CDR2 YFSETQ come from the germline V gene. CDR3 sequence (DNA): TGCGCCAGCAGCTTGAATACTAAATACGAGCAGTACTTC. Translating it yields CASSLNTKYEQYF.

This clone was seen a single time. The chain links TRBV27 to TRBJ1-2; 8 nucleotides line up with TRBD1. Germline assignment: CDR1 MNHEY and CDR2 SMNVEV (reference sequence). V was pared by 6 bases and J by 1 base, with 10 bases of the junction left unmatched. The CDR3 is made up of 16 amino acids. The CDR3 nucleotides are TGTGCCAGCAGCTACACCCGGACAGGGCGTAACTATGGCTACACCTTC. Translation: CASSYTRTGRNYGYTF.

This chain joins TRBV5-6 and TRBJ2-1, with 8 positions matching TRBD2. J was trimmed by 12 bases and V by 6 bases; bases with no gene match: 5. Germline V lookup: CDR1 SGHDT, CDR2 YYEEEE. The CDR3 has 11 residues. This chain's CDR3 is CASTSGGMQFF. The CDR3 coding sequence is TGTGCCAGCACATCGGGGGGGATGCAGTTCTTC.

The rearrangement joins TRBV9 to TRBJ2-1, with D perhaps matching TRBD2 (6 bases). The CDR3 runs 17 residues. V was cut by 0 bases and J by 1 base, with 14 bases left in between. Germline V gives CDR1 SGDLS, CDR2 YYNGEE. CDR3 amino acids: CASSVDSGSLSYNEQFF. DNA for the CDR3: TGTGCCAGCAGCGTAGATTCCGGGAGCCTATCCTACAATGAGCAGTTCTTC.

This sequence joins TRBV7-2 and TRBJ1-3; D is unclear. The CDR3 is 14 amino acids. In germline, CDR1 is SGHTA, CDR2 FQGNSA. The V end lost 5 bases, the J end lost 3 bases, and 11 bases lay between the germline ends. The CDR3 region has the DNA TGTGCCAGCAGCCTCCGGGGTAATGGAAACACCATATATTTT. It codes for CASSLRGNGNTIYF.

This clone was seen a few times. V usage is TRBV27 and J usage is TRBJ1-1, with 7 bases that match TRBD1. The CDR3 is 15 amino acids. Trimming at V came to 7 bases and at J to 1 base, leaving 9 bases not matched to a gene. Germline V CDR1 and CDR2: MNHEY, SMNVEV (reference sequence). The CDR3 loop is CASIQSRTGNTEAFF. Here the CDR3 DNA reads TGTGCCAGCATTCAATCTCGGACAGGGAACACTGAAGCTTTCTTT.

The V call is TRBV6-1, the J call TRBJ1-4, with D possibly matching TRBD1 (6 bases). The V and J ends lost 1 base and 3 bases respectively, with 9 bases between them. The length of the CDR3 is 15 residues. Germline V lookup: CDR1 MNHNS, CDR2 SASEGT. The CDR3 protein is CASSEDRVPNEKLFF. For the CDR3, the DNA is TGTGCCAGCAGTGAAGACAGGGTACCTAATGAAAAACTGTTTTTT.

The V gene is TRBV29-1, the J gene TRBJ2-7, with TRBD1 matching 8 bases. CDR1 and CDR2 (germline): SQVTM, ANQGSEA. V lost 6 bases and J lost 0; bases outside the gene matches: 7. There are 14 residues in the CDR3. CDR3 in DNA: TGCAGCGTCACTCGGACAGGGAGCTCCTACGAGCAGTACTTC. Amino acids: CSVTRTGSSYEQYF.

The chain employs TRBV19 and TRBJ2-1, with D possibly matching TRBD1 (6 bases). The V and J ends lost 3 bases and 15 bases respectively, with 18 bases between them. The CDR3 totals 13 residues. Germline V gene data show CDR1 as LNHDA and CDR2 as SQIVND (reference sequence). The CDR3: CASSIPPDRRSFF. The CDR3 region has the DNA TGTGCCAGTAGTATTCCCCCCGACAGGAGATCGTTCTTC.

The chain recombines TRBV5-6 with TRBJ2-7; D might be TRBD1 (5 bases). The CDR3 extends over 13 amino acids. Germline-derived CDR1 and CDR2 are SGHDT and YYEEEE. The ends were cut back, 0 bases at V and 6 bases at J, with 10 bases in the middle. The CDR3 DNA is TGTGCCAGCAGCTTGGGGACATTCCCCGAGCAGTACTTC. It is translated as CASSLGTFPEQYF.

This chain links TRBV7-6 with TRBJ1-4, with 11 bases identical to TRBD1. Germline CDR1 SGHVS, CDR2 FNYEAQ. J gave up 14 bases and V 4 bases, and 3 bases lay outside the gene matches. The length of the CDR3 is 12 residues. The CDR3 coding sequence is TGTGCCAGCAGCTCCGGGACAGGGGGGCTGTTTTTT. It is translated as CASSSGTGGLFF.

This chain joins TRBV6-4 and TRBJ2-1; D remains ambiguous. The V end lost 4 bases, the J end lost 5 bases, and 15 bases lay between the germline ends. The CDR3 runs to 15 residues. Germline V gives CDR1 MRHNA, CDR2 SNTAGT. CDR3 DNA: TGTGCCAGCAGTGTCTTCCCAAGAGGCGACAATGAGCAGTTCTTC. Amino acid sequence: CASSVFPRGDNEQFF.

This clone was found a few times. This chain links TRBV9 with TRBJ1-1, with TRBD1 identical over 9 bases. Germline V gene lookup returns CDR1 SGDLS and CDR2 YYNGEE. With V trimmed by 3 bases and J by 11 bases, 8 bases remained unmatched. This CDR3 contains 13 residues. In DNA, the CDR3 is TGTGCCAGCAGCGCAACCGGGACAGGGAGGGCTTTCTTT. Encoded protein: CASSATGTGRAFF.

The V call is TRBV30, the J call TRBJ1-5; tentative D call: TRBD1 (5 bases). Germline CDR1 is GTSNPN and CDR2 is SVGIG (reference sequence). The CDR3 consists of 13 residues. The V gene lost 2 bases and the J gene lost 7 bases, with 12 bases spanning the gap. The CDR3 loop reads CAWSRQKGQPQHF. CDR3 in DNA: TGTGCCTGGAGTCGACAGAAAGGCCAGCCCCAGCATTTT. Supplemented by reference TRBV30 and TRBJ1-5, the full variable domain reads SQTIHQWPATLVQPVGSPLSLECTVEGTSNPNLYWYRQAAGRGLQLLFYSVGIGQISSEVPQNLSASRPQDRQFILSSKKLLLSDSGFYLCAWSRQKGQPQHFGDGTRLSIL.